This T cell receptor (beta chain) was captured in a study of blood T cell repertoires in COVID-19. Germline CDR1 and CDR2: SGHDT and YYEEEE. Trimming took 3 bases from V and 0 from J, leaving 15 bases between them. This CDR3 has 16 amino acids. Sequencing was performed with immunoSEQ multiplex PCR; in TCRdb, only in-frame clones are kept and a portion is missing. Among 35,000 to 50,000 clones listed, around 83% were seen once. J is TRBJ1-1 and V is TRBV5-6; the D gene is possibly TRBD1 (6 bases). This receptor was obtained from a woman of 80 years or more with acute or convalescent COVID-19. The sample was peripheral blood. The DNA of the CDR3 is TGTGCCAGCAGCTCAAGAGGACGGGACATGAACACTGAAGCTTTCTTT. It translates to CASSSRGRDMNTEAFF.